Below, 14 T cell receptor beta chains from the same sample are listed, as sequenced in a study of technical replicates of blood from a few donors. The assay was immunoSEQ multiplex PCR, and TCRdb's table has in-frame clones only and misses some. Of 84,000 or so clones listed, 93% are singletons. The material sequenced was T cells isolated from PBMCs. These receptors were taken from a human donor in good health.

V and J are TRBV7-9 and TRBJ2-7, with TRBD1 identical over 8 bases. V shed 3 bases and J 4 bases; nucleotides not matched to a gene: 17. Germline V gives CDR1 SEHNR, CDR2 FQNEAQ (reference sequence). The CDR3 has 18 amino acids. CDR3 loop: CASSLGRGRGSGYYEQYF. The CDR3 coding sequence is TGTGCCAGCAGCTTGGGCAGGGGGCGCGGTAGCGGATATTACGAGCAGTACTTC.

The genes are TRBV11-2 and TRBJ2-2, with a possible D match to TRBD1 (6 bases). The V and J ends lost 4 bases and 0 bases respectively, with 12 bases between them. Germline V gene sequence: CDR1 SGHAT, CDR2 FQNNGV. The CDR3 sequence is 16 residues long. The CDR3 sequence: CASSSRGPTNTGELFF. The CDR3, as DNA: TGTGCCAGCAGCTCCAGGGGTCCCACGAACACCGGGGAGCTGTTTTTT.

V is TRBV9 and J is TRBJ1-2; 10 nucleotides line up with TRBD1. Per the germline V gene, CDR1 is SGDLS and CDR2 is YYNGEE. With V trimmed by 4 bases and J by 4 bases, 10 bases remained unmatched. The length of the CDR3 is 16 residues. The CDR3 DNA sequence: TGTGCCAGCAGCTCATACGACAGGGGGCTTGCCTATGGCTACACCTTC. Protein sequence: CASSSYDRGLAYGYTF.

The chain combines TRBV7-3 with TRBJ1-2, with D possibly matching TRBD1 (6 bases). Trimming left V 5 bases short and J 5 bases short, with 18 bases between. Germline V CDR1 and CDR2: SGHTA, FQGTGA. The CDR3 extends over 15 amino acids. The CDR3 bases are TGTGCCAGCAGCCAGACGGGGGGCGATGATTATGGCTACACCTTC. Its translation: CASSQTGGDDYGYTF. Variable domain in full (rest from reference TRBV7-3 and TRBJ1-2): GAGVSQTPSNKVTEKGKYVELRCDPISGHTALYWYRQSLGQGPEFLIYFQGTGAADDSGLPNDRFFAVRPEGSVSTLKIQRTERGDSAVYLCASSQTGGDDYGYTFGSGTRLTVV.

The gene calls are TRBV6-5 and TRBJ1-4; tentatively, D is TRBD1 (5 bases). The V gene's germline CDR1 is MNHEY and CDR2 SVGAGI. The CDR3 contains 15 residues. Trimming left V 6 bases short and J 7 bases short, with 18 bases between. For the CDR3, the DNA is TGTGCCAGCAGCCGAGGGACGCGGGAAATTGAAAAACTGTTTTTT. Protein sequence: CASSRGTREIEKLFF.

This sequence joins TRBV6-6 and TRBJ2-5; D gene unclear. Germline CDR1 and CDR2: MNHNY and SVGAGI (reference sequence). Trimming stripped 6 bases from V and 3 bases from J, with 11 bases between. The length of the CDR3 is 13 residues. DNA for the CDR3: TGTGCCAGCAGAAGGATGGCGGAAGAGACCCAGTACTTC. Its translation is CASRRMAEETQYF.

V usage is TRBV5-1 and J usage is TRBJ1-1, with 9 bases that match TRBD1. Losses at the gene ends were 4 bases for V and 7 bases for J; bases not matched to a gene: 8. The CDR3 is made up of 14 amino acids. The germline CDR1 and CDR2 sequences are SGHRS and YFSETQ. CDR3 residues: CASSDIDRGIEAFF. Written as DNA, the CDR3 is TGCGCCAGCAGCGACATAGACAGGGGGATTGAAGCTTTCTTT.

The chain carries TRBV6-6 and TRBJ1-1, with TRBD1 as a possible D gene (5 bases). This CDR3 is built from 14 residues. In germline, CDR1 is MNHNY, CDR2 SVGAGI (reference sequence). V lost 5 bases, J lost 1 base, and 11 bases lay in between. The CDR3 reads CASSGTGGNTEAFF. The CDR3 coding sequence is TGTGCCAGCAGTGGAACCGGGGGGAACACTGAAGCTTTCTTT.

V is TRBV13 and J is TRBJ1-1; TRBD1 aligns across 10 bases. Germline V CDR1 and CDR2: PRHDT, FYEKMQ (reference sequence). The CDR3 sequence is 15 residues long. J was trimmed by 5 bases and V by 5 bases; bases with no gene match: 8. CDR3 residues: CASSHSGQGETEAFF. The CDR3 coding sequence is TGTGCCAGCAGCCATTCCGGACAGGGGGAGACTGAAGCTTTCTTT.

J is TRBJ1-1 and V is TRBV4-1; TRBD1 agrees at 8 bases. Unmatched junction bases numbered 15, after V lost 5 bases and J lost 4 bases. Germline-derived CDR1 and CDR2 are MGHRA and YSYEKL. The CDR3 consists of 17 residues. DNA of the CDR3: TGCGCCAGCAGCTTATTTCCGACAGGGGAGGTGCCCACTGAAGCTTTCTTT. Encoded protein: CASSLFPTGEVPTEAFF.

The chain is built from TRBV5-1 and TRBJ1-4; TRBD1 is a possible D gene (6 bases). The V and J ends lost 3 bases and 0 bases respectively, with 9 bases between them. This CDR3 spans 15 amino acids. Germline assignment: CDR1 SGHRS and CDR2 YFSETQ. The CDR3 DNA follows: TGCGCCAGCAGCTCCGGACAGACAACTAATGAAAAACTGTTTTTT. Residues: CASSSGQTTNEKLFF.

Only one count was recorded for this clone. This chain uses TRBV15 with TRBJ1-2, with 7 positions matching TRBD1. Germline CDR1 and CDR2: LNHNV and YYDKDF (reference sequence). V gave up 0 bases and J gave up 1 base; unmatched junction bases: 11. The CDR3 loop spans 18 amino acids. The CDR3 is CATSRDLGGGERNYGYTF. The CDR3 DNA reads TGTGCCACCAGCAGAGATCTAGGGGGCGGAGAGCGTAACTATGGCTACACCTTC. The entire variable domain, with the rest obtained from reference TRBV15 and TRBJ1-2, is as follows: DAMVIQNPRYQVTQFGKPVTLSCSQTLNHNVMYWYQQKSSQAPKLLFHYYDKDFNNEADTPDNFQSRRPNTSFCFLDIRSPGLGDTAMYLCATSRDLGGGERNYGYTFGSGTRLTVV.

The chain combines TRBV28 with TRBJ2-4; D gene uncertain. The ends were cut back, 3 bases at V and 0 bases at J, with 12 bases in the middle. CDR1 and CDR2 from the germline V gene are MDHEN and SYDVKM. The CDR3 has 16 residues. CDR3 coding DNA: TGTGCCAGCAGTTTTTTCCTACTGAAAGCCAAAAACATTCAGTACTTC. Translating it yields CASSFFLLKAKNIQYF.

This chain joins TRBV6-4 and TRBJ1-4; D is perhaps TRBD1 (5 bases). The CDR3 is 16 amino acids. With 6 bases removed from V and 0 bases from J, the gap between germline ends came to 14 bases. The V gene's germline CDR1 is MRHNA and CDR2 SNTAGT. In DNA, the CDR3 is TGTGCCAGCAGAACTAGTGGGACTGCAACTAATGAAAAACTGTTTTTT. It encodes CASRTSGTATNEKLFF.